This TCR beta chain originates from a study of identical twins. One entry per CDR3 protein, called by TCRdb with MiXCR from the 5' RACE reads. The repertoire includes a few hundred thousand distinct CDR3 sequences, approximately 10% of them detected once, and around 3% sits in the top ten. Study-level points and caveats: Reduced insertions were recorded for abundant cord blood beta clonotypes, with no such pattern in memory repertoires. Out-of-frame sharing of TCR alpha in monozygotic twins was underestimated by models. A partial confounding effect on zero-insertion analyses could come from invariant MAIT and iNKT cells.

On this clonotype itself: Antigen unknown.

The CDR3 has 15 amino acids. Germline CDR1 reads MNHEY; CDR2 reads SVGEGT. The V gene lost 2 bases and the J gene lost 6 bases, with 17 bases spanning the gap. The sample was also reused in another study, on yellow fever vaccine responses in identical twins.

The J gene is TRBJ2-7, the V gene TRBV6-2 or TRBV6-3; D perhaps matches TRBD2 (5 bases). This receptor was obtained from a woman aged 18-29 years in good health. Sequencing was carried out using PBMCs. The CDR3 loop is CASSYRDQRSGEQYF. In nucleotides, the CDR3 is TGTGCCAGCAGTTACCGTGATCAAAGGAGCGGCGAGCAGTACTTC.